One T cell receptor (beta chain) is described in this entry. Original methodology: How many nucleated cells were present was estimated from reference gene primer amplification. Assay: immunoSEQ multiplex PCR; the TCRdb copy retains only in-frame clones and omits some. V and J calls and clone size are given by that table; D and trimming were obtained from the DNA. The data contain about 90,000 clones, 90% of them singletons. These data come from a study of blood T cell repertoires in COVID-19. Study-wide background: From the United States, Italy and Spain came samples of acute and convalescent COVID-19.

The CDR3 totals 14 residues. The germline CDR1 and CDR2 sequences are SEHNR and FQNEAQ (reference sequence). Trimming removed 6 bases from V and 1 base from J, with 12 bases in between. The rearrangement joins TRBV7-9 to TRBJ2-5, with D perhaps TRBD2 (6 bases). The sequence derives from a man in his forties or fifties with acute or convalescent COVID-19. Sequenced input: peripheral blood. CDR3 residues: CASSLPRGQETQYF. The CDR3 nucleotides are TGTGCCAGCAGTCTCCCGCGGGGCCAAGAGACCCAGTACTTC.